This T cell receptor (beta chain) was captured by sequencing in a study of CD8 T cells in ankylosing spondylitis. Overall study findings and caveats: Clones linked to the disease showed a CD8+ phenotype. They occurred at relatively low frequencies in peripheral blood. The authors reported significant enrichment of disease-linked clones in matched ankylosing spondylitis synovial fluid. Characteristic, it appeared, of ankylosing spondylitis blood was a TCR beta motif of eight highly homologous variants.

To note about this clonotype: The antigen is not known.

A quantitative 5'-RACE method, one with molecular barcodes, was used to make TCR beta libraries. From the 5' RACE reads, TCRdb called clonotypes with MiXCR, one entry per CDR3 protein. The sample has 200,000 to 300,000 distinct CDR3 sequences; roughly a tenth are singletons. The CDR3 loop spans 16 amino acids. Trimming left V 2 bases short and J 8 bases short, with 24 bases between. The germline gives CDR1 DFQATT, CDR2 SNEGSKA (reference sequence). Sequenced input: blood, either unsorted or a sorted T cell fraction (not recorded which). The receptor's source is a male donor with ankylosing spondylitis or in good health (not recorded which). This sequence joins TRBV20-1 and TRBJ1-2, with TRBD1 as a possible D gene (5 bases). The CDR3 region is CSARPGTGLPRGGYTF. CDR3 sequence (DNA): TGCAGTGCTAGACCGGGGACGGGATTACCGAGAGGAGGCTACACCTTC.